Following are 15 T cell receptor beta chains from one sample sequenced in a study of blood T cell repertoires in COVID-19. The assay was immunoSEQ multiplex PCR, and TCRdb's table has in-frame clones only and misses some. The sample includes under 200,000 clones, 70% to 80% of them seen just once. The specimen sequenced was peripheral blood. The receptor set was obtained from a woman between 40 and 55 years old with COVID-19, enrolled during active disease.

This clone was seen only a few times. The chain uses TRBV2 and TRBJ2-5, with 8 bases fitting TRBD2. Germline assignment: CDR1 SNHLY and CDR2 FYNNEI. The trim removed 5 bases at V and 3 bases at J, leaving 8 bases unmatched. This CDR3 region has 15 residues. In nucleotides, the CDR3 is TGTGCCAGCAGTCCTTCTCCGGGGGGGGAAGAGACCCAGTACTTC. This sequence encodes CASSPSPGGEETQYF.

This chain joins TRBV4-3 and TRBJ1-4; 7 bases match TRBD1. The CDR3 is 14 residues long. After removal of 1 base from V and 6 bases from J, the junction contained 2 bases not matched to a gene. Per the germline V gene, CDR1 is LGHNA and CDR2 is YSLEER. The CDR3 sequence is CASSQGQGDEKLFF. For the CDR3, the DNA is TGCGCCAGCAGCCAAGGACAGGGAGATGAAAAACTGTTTTTT.

The gene calls are TRBV3-1 (or the pseudogene TRBV3-2) and TRBJ2-7; 8 nucleotides agree with TRBD1. V lost 4 bases and J lost 3; bases outside the gene matches: 8. This CDR3 spans 15 amino acids. Per the germline V gene, CDR1 is LGHDT and CDR2 is YNNKEL (reference sequence). CDR3 sequence: CASSLRQGKIYEQYF. CDR3 coding DNA: TGTGCCAGCAGCCTCCGACAGGGGAAGATCTACGAGCAGTACTTC.

On this clone itself: At the DNA level, this CDR3 is encoded by other sequences in the same sample as well. The chain links TRBV12-5 to TRBJ1-1; D is undetermined. Per the germline V gene, CDR1 is LGHNT and CDR2 is FRNRAP. V lost 1 base to trimming and J lost 0 bases, with 6 bases between them. This CDR3 has 14 residues. The chain's CDR3 is CASGLGQMNTEAFF. The CDR3 region has the DNA TGTGCTAGTGGTTTGGGGCAGATGAACACTGAAGCTTTCTTT.

The rearrangement joins TRBV12-3 or TRBV12-4 to TRBJ1-2; 7 nucleotides line up with TRBD1. Germline trimming cut 6 bases from V and 8 bases from J; bases unmatched to any gene: 9. The CDR3 covers 13 residues. In nucleotides, the CDR3 is TGTGCCAGCAGCCCCTCCAGACAGGGCGGCTACACCTTC. Translating it yields CASSPSRQGGYTF.

V usage is TRBV9 and J usage is TRBJ1-3, with D unclear. Trimming took off 7 bases at V and 0 bases at J, with 11 bases between the two ends. This CDR3 is 14 amino acids long. Germline V lookup: CDR1 SGDLS, CDR2 YYNGEE. The CDR3 DNA is TGTGCCAGCGGGCAGGTGAGCTCTGGAAACACCATATATTTT. Translation gives CASGQVSSGNTIYF.

The chain is built from TRBV10-3 and TRBJ2-1, with D maybe TRBD2 (7 bases). V lost 8 bases to trimming and J lost 5 bases, with 13 bases between them. The germline CDR1 and CDR2 sequences are ENHRY and SYGVKD. CDR3 length: 13 residues. CDR3 amino acids: CAIRQGGDNEQFF. DNA of the CDR3: TGTGCCATCCGACAAGGGGGGGACAATGAGCAGTTCTTC.

The genes are TRBV3-1 (or the pseudogene TRBV3-2) and TRBJ1-6; D is perhaps TRBD1 (5 bases). The CDR3 is 12 amino acids. The germline V gene has CDR1 LGHDT and CDR2 YNNKEL (reference sequence). The V and J ends lost 2 bases and 12 bases respectively, with 8 bases between them. This chain's CDR3 is CASSQLGGPLHF. CDR3 coding DNA: TGTGCCAGCAGCCAACTGGGGGGACCCCTCCACTTT.

This clone was found once. V gene TRBV29-1 combines with J gene TRBJ2-4; the match to TRBD1 covers 7 bases. The CDR3 consists of 12 residues. Per germline, CDR1 SQVTM and CDR2 ANQGSEA. J was trimmed by 7 bases and V by 6 bases; bases with no gene match: 6. The CDR3 sequence: CSVSTGVNIQYF. CDR3 bases: TGCAGCGTAAGCACAGGGGTTAACATTCAGTACTTC.

The chain uses TRBV9 and TRBJ2-5, with 8 bases lining up with TRBD1. J gave up 9 bases and V 0 bases, and 10 bases lay outside the gene matches. This CDR3 spans 15 amino acids. The germline gives CDR1 SGDLS, CDR2 YYNGEE. The CDR3 region has the DNA TGTGCCAGCAGCGTAGGCGCAGGGGGCACGGTGGCCCAGTACTTC. Protein product: CASSVGAGGTVAQYF.

Concerning this clone itself: This sample also contains other DNA sequences that code for the same CDR3. The CDR3 nucleotides are TGTGCCAGCAGCTTAGGAGGGGGCGGCACTGAAGCTTTCTTT. It is translated as CASSLGGGGTEAFF. The V and J genes are TRBV7-9 and TRBJ1-1; 7 nucleotides line up with TRBD1. Germline CDR1 and CDR2: SEHNR and FQNEAQ (reference sequence). The CDR3 is 14 amino acids. Trimming at V came to 1 base and at J to 4 bases, leaving 3 bases not matched to a gene.

The chain combines TRBV19 with TRBJ1-1, with 7 bases matching TRBD1. The germline gives CDR1 LNHDA, CDR2 SQIVND (reference sequence). V gave up 5 bases and J gave up 8 bases; unmatched junction bases: 8. The CDR3 length is 13 residues. The CDR3 bases are TGTGCCAGTAGTCTGGTGACAGGGCGAGAAGCTTTCTTT. Protein: CASSLVTGREAFF.

The rearrangement uses TRBV10-3 and TRBJ2-2; 8 bases align to TRBD2. Per the germline V gene, CDR1 is ENHRY and CDR2 is SYGVKD. The CDR3 has 14 residues. The junction had 6 bases not matched to a gene; V was cut back by 7 bases and J by 5 bases. DNA for the CDR3: TGTGCCATCACTGAATTAGCGGGGACCGGGGAGCTGTTTTTT. This translates into CAITELAGTGELFF.

The count of this clone is one. This chain joins TRBV18 and TRBJ1-1; 10 nucleotides line up with TRBD1. The V gene end was trimmed by 3 bases and the J gene end by 11 bases; junction bases not matched to a gene: 12. CDR3 length: 15 residues. Germline assignment: CDR1 KGHSH and CDR2 LQKENI. This CDR3 is CASSPSTGGAIGAFF. The CDR3 coding sequence is TGTGCCAGCTCACCTTCGACAGGGGGCGCAATTGGGGCTTTCTTT.

This chain links TRBV7-2 with TRBJ1-2; 10 nucleotides line up with TRBD1. The J segment lost 7 bases and the V segment lost 3 bases, leaving 5 bases of the junction unmatched. This CDR3 is built from 14 residues. Germline CDR1 reads SGHTA; CDR2 reads FQGNSA. The CDR3 coding sequence is TGTGCCAGCAGCTTCGCCGGACAGGGGGGTGGCTACACCTTC. Its translation: CASSFAGQGGGYTF.